Following are 15 T cell receptor beta chains from one sample sequenced in a study of blood T cell repertoires in COVID-19. Produced via immunoSEQ multiplex PCR; TCRdb's table is partial and in-frame only. The table records roughly 27,000 clones, roughly 91% of them present only once. The specimen sequenced was peripheral blood. The receptors derive from a human donor with active COVID-19. The donor label of this sample is uncertain.

This rearrangement joins TRBV27 to TRBJ2-3, with TRBD1 identical over 8 bases. The CDR3 is 15 residues long. V was clipped by 3 bases and J by 2 bases; unmatched bases: 4. Per the germline V gene, CDR1 is MNHEY and CDR2 is SMNVEV (reference sequence). CDR3 sequence reads: CASSLVRGLTDTQYF. DNA of the CDR3: TGTGCCAGCAGTTTGGTCAGGGGGCTCACAGATACGCAGTATTTT.

This chain's CDR3 is CASSLQGLAGSGNEQFF. The CDR3 DNA is TGTGCCAGTAGTCTACAAGGACTAGCGGGATCGGGCAATGAGCAGTTCTTC. The genes are TRBV19 and TRBJ2-1, with 12 bases aligning to TRBD2. Germline loops: CDR1 LNHDA, CDR2 SQIVND (reference sequence). The J segment lost 6 bases and the V segment lost 5 bases, leaving 11 bases of the junction unmatched. There are 17 residues in the CDR3.

V and J are TRBV19 and TRBJ2-2; the match to TRBD1 covers 10 bases. CDR3 length equals 16 residues. Germline V gives CDR1 LNHDA, CDR2 SQIVND (reference sequence). J lost 6 bases, V lost 3 bases, and 7 bases had no gene match. The CDR3 here is CASSIKWTGGSGELFF. CDR3 in DNA: TGTGCCAGTAGTATTAAATGGACAGGGGGGTCCGGGGAGCTGTTTTTT.

This chain connects TRBV15 to TRBJ1-4, with 9 bases matching TRBD1. This CDR3 spans 16 amino acids. V lost 0 bases, J lost 8 bases, and 7 bases stayed unmatched. CDR1 LNHNV and CDR2 YYDKDF come from the germline V gene (reference sequence). In nucleotides, the CDR3 is TGTGCCACCAGCAGAGATCCGGGACAGGGAGCCGAAAAACTGTTTTTT. Translated: CATSRDPGQGAEKLFF. Using reference TRBV15 and TRBJ1-4 for the parts outside the CDR3, the full variable domain is DAMVIQNPRYQVTQFGKPVTLSCSQTLNHNVMYWYQQKSSQAPKLLFHYYDKDFNNEADTPDNFQSRRPNTSFCFLDIRSPGLGDTAMYLCATSRDPGQGAEKLFFGSGTQLSVL.

The J gene is TRBJ2-7, the V gene TRBV5-4; 7 nucleotides match TRBD1. This CDR3 is built from 14 residues. V lost 5 bases, J lost 1 base, and 6 bases stayed unmatched. Germline V gene data show CDR1 as SGHNT and CDR2 as YYREEE (reference sequence). CDR3 DNA sequence: TGTGCCAGCAGTAAGCCGGGACAGTCCTACGAGCAGTACTTC. Protein sequence: CASSKPGQSYEQYF.

This rearrangement joins TRBV9 to TRBJ1-2; 9 bases line up with TRBD1. The CDR3 is 14 amino acids. CDR1 and CDR2 from the germline V gene are SGDLS and YYNGEE. J was trimmed by 3 bases and V by 4 bases; bases with no gene match: 4. The CDR3 spells CASSRQGDHYGYTF. For the CDR3, the DNA is TGTGCCAGCAGCAGACAGGGGGACCACTATGGCTACACCTTC.

The chain has TRBV27 and TRBJ2-2; tentative D call: TRBD1 (6 bases). Trimming removed 7 bases at V and 0 bases at J, with 24 bases between. This CDR3 spans 19 amino acids. Germline V gene lookup returns CDR1 MNHEY and CDR2 SMNVEV (reference sequence). CDR3 bases: TGTGCCAGCATCTCCCTAGGTGGGTGGGGGCGCGCGAACACCGGGGAGCTGTTTTTT. Its translation: CASISLGGWGRANTGELFF.

The chain has TRBV19 and TRBJ2-3; 8 nucleotides line up with TRBD2. With V trimmed by 9 bases and J by 1 base, 9 bases remained unmatched. Germline CDR1 is LNHDA and CDR2 is SQIVND (reference sequence). The CDR3 covers 15 residues. CDR3: CARRSGGPGTDTQYF. The CDR3 bases are TGTGCCAGACGATCGGGGGGGCCGGGCACAGATACGCAGTATTTT.

The chain links TRBV28 to TRBJ2-3; D gene unclear. The CDR3 contains 15 residues. Germline V CDR1 and CDR2: MDHEN, SYDVKM. Trimming stripped 4 bases from V and 6 bases from J, with 17 bases between. The CDR3: CASSSSAPSVDTQYF. The CDR3 DNA reads as TGTGCCAGCAGTTCCAGCGCCCCCTCTGTGGATACGCAGTATTTT.

The chain carries TRBV12-5 and TRBJ1-3, with a possible D match to TRBD1 (6 bases). V was shortened by 4 bases and J by 1 base, with 14 bases between the two germline ends. The CDR3 totals 16 residues. Germline lookup yields CDR1 LGHNT and CDR2 FRNRAP. The CDR3 sequence: CASGSKTGISGNTIYF. The CDR3 nucleotides read TGTGCTAGTGGTTCGAAGACAGGAATATCTGGAAACACCATATATTTT.

This clone was observed once. This chain uses TRBV7-2 with TRBJ2-7; 7 nucleotides agree with TRBD1. Germline-derived CDR1 and CDR2 are SGHTA and FQGNSA. V lost 4 bases to trimming and J lost 6 bases; unmatched junction nucleotides: 6. The CDR3 sequence is 13 residues long. The CDR3 DNA follows: TGTGCCAGCAGCTACCACAGGGGAAGCGAGCAGTACTTC. This encodes CASSYHRGSEQYF.

This clone turned up a few times. The rearrangement joins TRBV6-6 to TRBJ1-1, with a weak D call TRBD1 (5 bases). This CDR3 is 14 amino acids long. The germline CDR1 and CDR2 sequences are MNHNY and SVGAGI (reference sequence). Trimming cost V 2 bases and J 4 bases, with 11 bases left between them. CDR3 sequence: CASSYPEGRTEAFF. CDR3 DNA: TGTGCCAGCAGTTACCCGGAGGGGCGCACTGAAGCTTTCTTT.

This chain uses TRBV5-1 with TRBJ1-2, with 8 bases aligning to TRBD1. Unmatched junction bases numbered 5, after V lost 0 bases and J lost 4 bases. Germline V lookup: CDR1 SGHRS, CDR2 YFSETQ. The CDR3 has 15 residues. The CDR3 DNA follows: TGCGCCAGCAGCTTGGAGGGACAGGCGACCTATGGCTACACCTTC. This codes for CASSLEGQATYGYTF.

This sequence joins TRBV9 and TRBJ2-2, with 7 bases matching TRBD2. The V gene end was trimmed by 7 bases and the J gene end by 5 bases; junction bases not matched to a gene: 8. Germline CDR1 and CDR2: SGDLS and YYNGEE. The CDR3 is made up of 14 amino acids. The CDR3 region is CASESGVYTGELFF. CDR3 nucleotides: TGTGCCAGCGAGAGCGGGGTTTATACCGGGGAGCTGTTTTTT.

This clone was counted only a few times. This chain joins TRBV27 and TRBJ2-2; the match to TRBD2 covers 11 bases. The J segment lost 12 bases and the V segment lost 5 bases, leaving 11 bases of the junction unmatched. CDR3 length equals 15 residues. In germline, CDR1 is MNHEY, CDR2 SMNVEV (reference sequence). The CDR3 DNA follows: TGTGCCAGCAGTCCCAGACTAGCGGGAATGAGGAAGCTGTTTTTT. Protein: CASSPRLAGMRKLFF.